This TCR beta chain appears in the sequencing data of a study of control samples from healthy donors and cancer patients. This clone was seen a handful of times. The CDR3 totals 15 residues. Trimming removed 2 bases at V and 6 bases at J, with 18 bases between. Germline V CDR1 and CDR2: SGHRS, YFSETQ. The repertoire was sequenced with immunoSEQ multiplex PCR; TCRdb's copy has only in-frame clones and lacks some. Of 60,000 to 75,000 clones detected, approximately 86% appear once; the ten largest clones hold around 16%. The specimen was blood. This receptor was obtained from a man aged 55 to 70 in good health. The genes are TRBV5-1 and TRBJ2-7, with D perhaps matching TRBD1 (5 bases). CDR3 DNA: TGCGCCAGCAGCTTACACTCCCCTCAAGGGGCCGAGCAGTACTTC. Translating it yields CASSLHSPQGAEQYF.